This T cell receptor (beta chain) stems from a study of CD8 T cells in Susac syndrome. Random hexamers were used to reverse transcribe an amount of about 0.45 to 1 ug RNA. MiXCR, applied by TCRdb to the immunoSEQ multiplex PCR reads, yields one record per CDR3 protein. This sample has roughly 70,000 distinct CDR3 sequences; roughly 95% occur once, and the top ten carry over 0.09%. V was shortened by 2 bases and J by 2 bases, with 16 bases between the two germline ends. Per germline, CDR1 SGHRS and CDR2 YFSETQ. CDR3 length equals 16 residues. This clonotype appeared once. Sequenced input: CD4+ T cells from PBMCs. The chain carries TRBV5-1 and TRBJ1-1, with D hard to call. The receptor was derived from a human donor with multiple sclerosis. CDR3 nucleotides: TGCGCCAGCAGCTTAAACGACCCAGACCTTAACACTGAAGCTTTCTTT. Amino acids: CASSLNDPDLNTEAFF.